This T cell receptor beta chain stems from a study of control samples from healthy donors and cancer patients. The V gene's germline CDR1 is SGHNT and CDR2 YYREEE (reference sequence). CDR3 length equals 17 residues. The V segment lost 0 bases and the J segment 2 bases; nucleotides outside the gene matches: 7. The repertoire was sequenced with immunoSEQ multiplex PCR; TCRdb's copy has only in-frame clones and lacks some. The sample lists over 90,000 clones; just over 90% were seen once. V is TRBV5-4 and J is TRBJ2-3, with 9 bases lining up with TRBD2. Sequencing input: blood. The source is a woman in her late teens or twenties in good health. The CDR3, as DNA: TGTGCCAGCAGCTTGGGGGGAGCGGGGGGCCTCACAGATACGCAGTATTTT. This gives the protein CASSLGGAGGLTDTQYF.